The sequence of this TCR beta chain was determined in a study of tumor-infiltrating lymphocytes in primary liver carcinoma. Out of unsorted whole blood came the blood RNA, and germline DNA was extracted as well. Chronic HBV infection, which was untreated, was present in the patients. From 500 ng of total RNA, TCR beta-specific cDNA was reverse-transcribed using a constant-region primer. Researchers made the TCR beta libraries by running three nested multiplex PCR rounds with slightly modified ARM-PCR. TRBV1-TRBV30 forward primers paired with a C-beta reverse primer drove the first two PCR rounds, about 10 cycles each. Each CDR3 protein gets one entry after TCRdb re-called the multiplex PCR reads with MiXCR. The repertoire holds just over 300,000 distinct CDR3 sequences, 45% to 70% seen once, with 17% in the top ten. From germline, CDR1 is MNHNS and CDR2 SASEGT. There are 17 residues in the CDR3. V was clipped by 4 bases and J by 0 bases, with 18 bases between them.

This clonotype was detected once. The rearrangement joins TRBV6-1 to TRBJ1-1, with D uncertain. Material for sequencing was peripheral blood. This clonotype originated in a woman in her thirties with primary liver carcinoma and hepatitis B virus infection. The DNA for the CDR3 is TGTGCCAGCAGTGCCCCGGTAGTGGTGGCAGTGAACACTGAAGCTTTCTTT. It is translated as CASSAPVVVAVNTEAFF.